This T cell receptor (beta chain) is from a study of PD-1 blockade in classical Hodgkin lymphoma (dated by TCRdb to the early 2020s). General notes on the study: Nivolumab dosing was 3 mg/kg intravenously every 2 weeks, continuing until either disease progression or unacceptable toxicity. The study used CyTOF and TCR beta sequencing to define a peripheral blood immune signature of response to PD-1 blockade in classical Hodgkin lymphoma. Study-wide conclusions, independent of this receptor: CD4+ but not CD8+ TCR diversity rose significantly by C4D1 (p=0.0027 vs p=0.16), most apparent in complete responders (p=0.02). The study was restricted to a single clinical trial cohort, and the causes of repertoire differences, possibly disease activity or prior therapy, were left undefined. Lower diversity was observed in patients in whom nivolumab was started less than 1 year after ASCT, and these patients were excluded from later analyses so that confounding by immune reconstitution would be avoided. Baseline TCR diversity was reported to be lower in newly diagnosed patients than in healthy donors and to be lower still in relapsed/refractory patients. Trial patients with a complete response had baseline diversity similar to that of newly diagnosed patients, while partial responders and progressors had significantly lower diversity.

The time point label, read with the paper, signifies: cycle 1 day 1 (C1D1), immediately before nivolumab initiation. Relapse after autologous stem cell transplantation had occurred in all trial patients, and cohorts A, B and C were distinguished by prior brentuximab vedotin exposure. The trial cohort included 55 to 65 patients with relapsed/refractory classical Hodgkin lymphoma, and each patient had a best overall response of complete response, partial response or progressive disease. In the multi-cohort phase II CheckMate 205 trial, trial patients received single-agent nivolumab. An independent review committee assessed best overall response using the 2007 International Working Group response criteria. PBMCs from the trial were collected at three points: immediately before nivolumab initiation (C1D1), and during therapy at cycle 2 day 1 and cycle 4 day 1. Peripheral blood was collected in 8 mL Vacutainer Cell Preparation Tubes, from which PBMCs were isolated by centrifugation and then cryopreserved.

Genomic DNA was isolated using the Qiagen DNeasy kit from unsorted PBMCs as well as from negatively selected CD4+ and CD8+ fractions. TCR beta CDR3 regions were subjected to amplification by immunoSEQ multiplex PCR with primers that anneal to V and J segments. A synthetic immune receptor repertoire was used to minimize amplification bias, and remaining bias was computationally removed after sequencing. For the original study's pipeline: Repertoire diversity was quantified as the Shannon entropy index using custom Python scripts. Unsorted, CD4+ and CD8+ repertoires were examined separately, except in combined analyses, for which CD4+ and CD8+ sequences were merged in silico. Clonal expansion was defined as a frequency increase of at least 2-fold after treatment compared with C1D1, and clones undetected at baseline were assigned a pseudocount of 0.5. Clones with 0 or 1 copy at C1D1 were classified as singleton clones, and clones with 2 or more copies were classified as non-singleton clones. Clones expanded in unsorted samples were annotated as CD4+, CD8+ or unknown by matching protein sequences in sorted samples from the same patient. Wilcoxon tests on paired samples were used to test changes in diversity from C1D1 to C4D1. TCRdb holds this immuneACCESS table with in-frame rearrangements only. Some clones are missing; in checked studies, unresolved V genes explain under half, and the rest has no known cause. The DNA gave D and trimming, while V, J and clone size come from that table. The sample yields tens of thousands of clones; 71% were counted once. 15% to 20% of the sample is taken by the ten largest.

The CDR3 measures 13 amino acids from cysteine to phenylalanine. Only CDR3 DNA remains: 39 bases, in frame from the first base. The germline V gene (reference sequence) specifies LNHDA as CDR1 and SQIVND as CDR2. At the junction V is shortened by 5 bases and J by 6 bases, with 11 bases in between. Concerning this clone: It has no known antigen specificity. Base-call qualities are not available, and no considerably larger clone is one nucleotide away.

Recombination joined TRBV19 with TRBJ1-5; there is no confident call for the D gene. The TCR originated in a human donor with classical Hodgkin lymphoma. The material sequenced was peripheral blood mononuclear cells (PBMCs), taken at baseline. CDR3 protein: CASSYPLTQPQHF. The sequenced DNA: TGTGCCAGTAGTTACCCCCTCACTCAGCCCCAGCATTTT.